This T cell receptor beta chain is drawn from a study of cytotoxic CD8 clonotypes in ibrutinib-treated CLL. The data were produced by immunoSEQ multiplex PCR, yet TCRdb's version contains in-frame clones alone and is incomplete. This sample has about 160,000 clones, with roughly 86% found just once. This clone was seen only a few times. Trimming took off 2 bases at V and 6 bases at J, with 16 bases between the two ends. The germline V gene encodes CDR1 SEHNR and CDR2 FQNEAQ (reference sequence). The CDR3 covers 15 residues. This TCR derives from a human donor with chronic lymphocytic leukemia. The sequenced sample was PBMCs, obtained after 12 months of ibrutinib treatment. J is TRBJ1-2 and V is TRBV7-9; D perhaps matches TRBD1 (6 bases). The CDR3 reads CASSLSRRGGHGYTF. DNA for the CDR3: TGTGCCAGCAGCTTATCCCGGAGGGGGGGCCATGGCTACACCTTC.